The next 32 T cell receptor beta chains were all read from a single sample in a study of PD-1 blockade in classical Hodgkin lymphoma. Each patient relapsed following autologous stem cell transplantation, and prior brentuximab vedotin exposure differed. Assay: immunoSEQ multiplex PCR; the TCRdb copy retains only in-frame clones and omits some. The sample consists of around 19,000 clones, roughly 89% of them appearing once. The material sequenced was peripheral blood mononuclear cells (PBMCs), taken before the second cycle of nivolumab. The receptors shown here come from a human donor with classical Hodgkin lymphoma.

Only a few counts were recorded for this clone. V usage is TRBV5-1 and J usage is TRBJ1-2, with 8 bases fitting TRBD1. The germline V gene has CDR1 SGHRS and CDR2 YFSETQ. V dropped 0 bases and J dropped 2; count of bases not matched to a gene: 0. The CDR3 extends over 14 amino acids. The CDR3 DNA sequence: TGCGCCAGCAGCTTGGGACAGGGGAACTATGGCTACACCTTC. It encodes CASSLGQGNYGYTF.

The V call is TRBV18, the J call TRBJ1-1; D gene ambiguous. Deletions cut 2 bases from V and 6 bases from J, with 10 bases between. Germline CDR1 is KGHSH and CDR2 is LQKENI. This CDR3 contains 13 residues. The CDR3 spells CASSPGPPAEAFF. The CDR3 DNA is TGTGCCAGCTCACCAGGGCCACCGGCTGAAGCTTTCTTT.

The CDR3 sequence is CASSDGGNQPQHF. The CDR3 coding sequence is TGTGCCAGCAGTGATGGGGGCAATCAGCCCCAGCATTTT. The V gene is TRBV2, the J gene TRBJ1-5; no clear D. CDR3 length equals 13 residues. CDR1 is SNHLY, CDR2 FYNNEI, per germline. V was cut by 3 bases and J by 2 bases, with 5 bases left in between.

The chain recombines TRBV7-8 with TRBJ1-1; D gene ambiguous. This CDR3 is built from 13 residues. Germline CDR1 reads SGHVS; CDR2 reads FQNEAQ. Trimming took off 5 bases at V and 6 bases at J, with 13 bases between the two ends. CDR3 protein: CASSPFTRSEAFF. The CDR3 coding sequence is TGTGCCAGCAGCCCCTTTACCCGATCTGAAGCTTTCTTT.

The chain is built from TRBV7-9 and TRBJ1-2; no reliable D call. V was trimmed by 3 bases and J by 3 bases, leaving 11 bases between them. This CDR3 contains 14 residues. From germline, CDR1 is SEHNR and CDR2 FQNEAQ (reference sequence). The CDR3 nucleotides read TGTGCCAGCAGCTTTGGGTCCCTCTACTATGGCTACACCTTC. It codes for CASSFGSLYYGYTF.

This chain joins TRBV5-1 and TRBJ2-3, with 9 bases fitting TRBD1. The CDR3 has 16 amino acids. Per germline, CDR1 SGHRS and CDR2 YFSETQ. V dropped 0 bases and J dropped 3; count of bases not matched to a gene: 5. As DNA, the CDR3 is TGCGCCAGCAGCTTGGGACAGGGGGTAGAGACAGATACGCAGTATTTT. Translating gives CASSLGQGVETDTQYF.

The chain recombines TRBV7-9 with TRBJ2-1, with D uncertain. V lost 1 base and J 6 bases, leaving 4 bases between the germline ends. The germline gives CDR1 SEHNR, CDR2 FQNEAQ (reference sequence). The CDR3 has 12 residues. CDR3 sequence (DNA): TGTGCCAGCAGCTTAGTAGGCAATGAGCAGTTCTTC. It translates to CASSLVGNEQFF.

The genes are TRBV30 and TRBJ2-5; possible D gene TRBD1, 5 bases. The CDR3 loop spans 12 amino acids. Between the trimmed V and J ends, which lost 4 bases and 3 bases, there was a span of 9 bases. Per the germline V gene, CDR1 is GTSNPN and CDR2 is SVGIG (reference sequence). This CDR3 is CAWTKGKETQYF. The CDR3 bases are TGTGCCTGGACTAAGGGGAAAGAGACCCAGTACTTC. The whole variable domain, remainder taken from reference TRBV30 and TRBJ2-5, is SQTIHQWPATLVQPVGSPLSLECTVEGTSNPNLYWYRQAAGRGLQLLFYSVGIGQISSEVPQNLSASRPQDRQFILSSKKLLLSDSGFYLCAWTKGKETQYFGPGTRLLVL.

V and J are TRBV7-9 and TRBJ2-1; D may be TRBD2 (6 bases). Trimming took 5 bases from V and 2 from J, leaving 10 bases between them. This CDR3 spans 14 amino acids. Germline CDR1 is SEHNR and CDR2 is FQNEAQ (reference sequence). The CDR3 region has the DNA TGTGCCAGCAGCCCCGGACTAACCTACAATGAGCAGTTCTTC. Protein: CASSPGLTYNEQFF.

This chain joins TRBV9 and TRBJ2-1; D may be TRBD2 (6 bases). Germline CDR1 SGDLS, CDR2 YYNGEE. V was cut by 4 bases and J by 8 bases, with 19 bases left in between. The CDR3 loop spans 15 amino acids. The CDR3 bases are TGTGCCAGCAGCCTAGGTTGGGGGGAGTGGCATGAGCAGTTCTTC. This codes for CASSLGWGEWHEQFF.

The V call is TRBV5-1, the J call TRBJ1-4; perhaps TRBD1 as D (6 bases). V lost 7 bases, J lost 6 bases, and 19 bases lay in between. Germline values: CDR1 SGHRS, CDR2 YFSETQ. The CDR3 has 15 amino acids. The CDR3 is CASRRTGRRDEKLFF. CDR3 DNA: TGCGCCAGCCGACGTACAGGGCGTCGCGATGAAAAACTGTTTTTT.

V gene TRBV18 combines with J gene TRBJ1-6; D not resolved. V shed 3 bases and J shed 7 bases, with 10 bases lying between them. In germline, CDR1 is KGHSH, CDR2 LQKENI. The CDR3 is 14 amino acids. Here the CDR3 reads CASSPDPRNSPLHF. The DNA for the CDR3 is TGTGCCAGCTCACCTGATCCAAGAAATTCACCCCTCCACTTT.

The rearrangement uses TRBV5-1 and TRBJ2-3, with 11 bases aligning to TRBD2. CDR1 SGHRS and CDR2 YFSETQ come from the germline V gene. The junction had 8 bases not matched to a gene; V was cut back by 2 bases and J by 0 bases. This CDR3 spans 18 amino acids. The CDR3 loop is CASSFAGVAGGSTDTQYF. The CDR3 DNA sequence: TGCGCCAGCAGCTTCGCGGGAGTAGCGGGGGGGAGCACAGATACGCAGTATTTT.

The chain is built from TRBV19 and TRBJ1-5; possibly TRBD1 for D (6 bases). V gave up 7 bases and J gave up 4 bases, with 20 bases separating them. The CDR3 is 16 amino acids. Germline loops: CDR1 LNHDA, CDR2 SQIVND (reference sequence). CDR3 in DNA: TGTGCCAGTACGATGGGACCCGGGACATTGAATCAGCCCCAGCATTTT. Residues: CASTMGPGTLNQPQHF. Full variable domain (outside the CDR3, taken from reference TRBV19 and TRBJ1-5): DGGITQSPKYLFRKEGQNVTLSCEQNLNHDAMYWYRQDPGQGLRLIYYSQIVNDFQKGDIAEGYSVSREKKESFPLTVTSAQKNPTAFYLCASTMGPGTLNQPQHFGDGTRLSIL.

This chain joins TRBV19 and TRBJ1-5; D not certain. The length of the CDR3 is 14 residues. Trimming removed 5 bases at V and 1 base at J, with 9 bases between. Germline lookup yields CDR1 LNHDA and CDR2 SQIVND (reference sequence). CDR3 bases: TGTGCCAGTAGTGACCATTCGAGCAATCAGCCCCAGCATTTT. The encoded protein is CASSDHSSNQPQHF.

A note on this clone: Other nucleotide sequences from this sample produce the same CDR3. The chain recombines TRBV7-9 with TRBJ2-7, with D tentatively TRBD1 (5 bases). The V end lost 2 bases, the J end lost 1 base, and 6 bases lay between the germline ends. The CDR3 runs 13 residues. CDR1 is SEHNR, CDR2 FQNEAQ, per germline (reference sequence). CDR3 DNA: TGTGCCAGCAGCTTAAGGGGTTCCTACGAGCAGTACTTC. Translating gives CASSLRGSYEQYF.

The chain recombines TRBV12-2 with TRBJ1-2; the DNA was not compared with TRBD1, the D call given in the table. TRBV12-2 is a known pseudogene. CDR3 length: 16 amino acids. CDR3 sequence reads: CASRLARRGRVYGYTF. CDR3 nucleotides: TGTGCAAGTCGCTTAGCGCGGAGGGGGCGGGTCTATGGCTACACCTTC.

The chain recombines TRBV7-8 with TRBJ1-4; D is possibly TRBD1 (6 bases). The V end lost 1 base, the J end lost 1 base, and 13 bases lay between the germline ends. Germline V gives CDR1 SGHVS, CDR2 FQNEAQ. The CDR3 has 17 amino acids. CDR3 residues: CASSLGQMTGTNEKLFF. Here the CDR3 DNA reads TGTGCCAGCAGCTTAGGGCAAATGACAGGAACTAATGAAAAACTGTTTTTT.

The chain links TRBV6-6 to TRBJ2-3, with TRBD1 matching 7 bases. CDR1 and CDR2 from the germline V gene are MNHNY and SVGAGI (reference sequence). Trimming cost V 9 bases and J 0 bases; bases outside gene matches: 6. The CDR3 consists of 14 residues. The CDR3 is CASNWDSSTDTQYF. For the CDR3, the DNA is TGTGCCAGTAACTGGGACAGTAGCACAGATACGCAGTATTTT.

The rearrangement joins TRBV5-1 to TRBJ2-1; 9 bases align to TRBD2. The CDR3 has 15 amino acids. Germline CDR1 is SGHRS and CDR2 is YFSETQ. The junction had 4 bases not matched to a gene; V was cut back by 0 bases and J by 6 bases. The DNA for the CDR3 is TGCGCCAGCAGCTTGGCTGGCGGGGGGGCCAATGAGCAGTTCTTC. It codes for CASSLAGGGANEQFF.

This clone is categorized as medium-sized. V gene TRBV28 combines with J gene TRBJ1-5; no clear D. The CDR3 runs to 15 residues. V was clipped by 5 bases and J by 0 bases, with 11 bases between them. The germline CDR1 and CDR2 sequences are MDHEN and SYDVKM. CDR3 amino acids: CASSPAGYSNQPQHF. The CDR3 DNA is TGTGCCAGCAGTCCGGCGGGGTATAGCAATCAGCCCCAGCATTTT.

The chain uses TRBV5-1 and TRBJ1-5; a weak D match, TRBD1 (6 bases). Germline assignment: CDR1 SGHRS and CDR2 YFSETQ. The CDR3 has 14 amino acids. V dropped 4 bases and J dropped 2 bases, with 10 bases sitting between them. The CDR3 spells CASSPSGGNQPQHF. CDR3 sequence (DNA): TGCGCCAGCAGCCCTTCAGGGGGCAATCAGCCCCAGCATTTT. The full variable domain, its missing parts supplied by reference TRBV5-1 and TRBJ1-5, is KAGVTQTPRYLIKTRGQQVTLSCSPISGHRSVSWYQQTPGQGLQFLFEYFSETQRNKGNFPGRFSGRQFSNSRSEMNVSTLELGDSALYLCASSPSGGNQPQHFGDGTRLSIL.

CDR3 loop: CASSLADVNTEAFF. In DNA, the CDR3 is TGTGCCAGCAGCTTAGCGGACGTGAACACTGAAGCTTTCTTT. The chain couples TRBV7-9 to TRBJ1-1, with D uncertain. CDR3 length: 14 residues. The V end lost 0 bases, the J end lost 0 bases, and 5 bases lay between the germline ends. Germline V gene data show CDR1 as SEHNR and CDR2 as FQNEAQ (reference sequence).

The J gene is TRBJ2-3, the V gene TRBV10-2; 14 bases match TRBD2. V gave up 6 bases and J gave up 1 base; unmatched junction bases: 9. CDR3 size: 18 residues. From germline, CDR1 is WSHSY and CDR2 SAAADI. The DNA of the CDR3 is TGCGCCAGCAGCGGACTAGCGGGGGGCGGCCGGGGCACAGATACGCAGTATTTT. Residues: CASSGLAGGGRGTDTQYF.

This sequence joins TRBV5-1 and TRBJ1-1; the match to TRBD1 covers 10 bases. J was trimmed by 5 bases and V by 0 bases; bases with no gene match: 7. This CDR3 is 16 amino acids long. Per germline, CDR1 SGHRS and CDR2 YFSETQ. The CDR3 reads CASSLAGTGVRTEAFF. The CDR3 DNA sequence: TGCGCCAGCAGCTTGGCTGGGACAGGGGTGAGGACTGAAGCTTTCTTT.

The chain is built from TRBV5-1 and TRBJ1-1, with D maybe TRBD1 (6 bases). This CDR3 has 13 amino acids. Per the germline V gene, CDR1 is SGHRS and CDR2 is YFSETQ. V was trimmed by 1 base and J by 5 bases, leaving 9 bases between them. This chain's CDR3 is CASSLKGGTEAFF. The CDR3 DNA sequence: TGCGCCAGCAGCTTGAAGGGGGGGACTGAAGCTTTCTTT.

This clone was seen a few times. This chain uses TRBV21-1 with TRBJ2-2; TRBD1, the table's D call, lacks a check against the DNA. TRBV21-1 is assigned pseudogene status. The CDR3 totals 14 residues. CDR3 amino acids: CASPGGPSTGELFF. Here the CDR3 DNA reads TGTGCCAGCCCAGGGGGGCCATCCACCGGGGAGCTGTTTTTT.

There are a few counts of this clone. J is TRBJ2-2 and V is TRBV27, with 7 bases fitting TRBD1. The CDR3 loop spans 14 amino acids. Trimming took 5 bases from V and 4 from J; bases not matched to a gene: 4. Germline CDR1 MNHEY, CDR2 SMNVEV (reference sequence). The CDR3 reads CASSRTGATGELFF. The CDR3 DNA sequence: TGTGCCAGCAGTCGTACAGGGGCCACCGGGGAGCTGTTTTTT.

For the CDR3, the DNA is TGTGCCAGCAGCTCGGGATCTAGCGGAGGGGGGACCCAGTACTTC. Translating gives CASSSGSSGGGTQYF. The chain recombines TRBV7-9 with TRBJ2-5; D may be TRBD2 (7 bases). Deletions cut 4 bases from V and 7 bases from J, with 19 bases between. Germline CDR1 and CDR2: SEHNR and FQNEAQ (reference sequence). This CDR3 contains 15 residues.

In this sample, this clone turned up once. The genes are TRBV6-6 and TRBJ2-3, with unresolved D. V lost 5 bases to trimming and J lost 4 bases, with 13 bases between them. The CDR3 covers 14 residues. From germline, CDR1 is MNHNY and CDR2 SVGAGI (reference sequence). The CDR3 region is CASSEVFGADTQYF. CDR3 sequence (DNA): TGTGCCAGCAGTGAGGTTTTTGGGGCAGATACGCAGTATTTT.

The rearrangement links TRBV4-3 to TRBJ2-2; D unclear. The CDR3 extends over 13 amino acids. Germline CDR1 reads LGHNA; CDR2 reads YSLEER. Trimming shortened V by 1 base and J by 6 bases, and 6 bases separated the two germline ends. CDR3 DNA: TGCGCCAGCAGCCAAGTGGTACCCGGGGAGCTGTTTTTT. Translating it yields CASSQVVPGELFF.

V gene TRBV5-1 combines with J gene TRBJ1-3, with no clear D. Germline CDR1 is SGHRS and CDR2 is YFSETQ. The CDR3 runs 14 residues. Between the trimmed V and J ends, which lost 4 bases and 0 bases, there was a span of 8 bases. In nucleotides, the CDR3 is TGCGCCAGCAGCGTGGACGGCTCTGGAAACACCATATATTTT. The encoded protein is CASSVDGSGNTIYF.